These T cell receptor beta chains were read from a single sample in a study of blood T cell repertoires in COVID-19. TCRdb's copy holds only in-frame clones and misses some; the assay was immunoSEQ multiplex PCR. The data show about 230,000 clones, over 80% seen once. The source material was peripheral blood. These receptors were collected from an older woman with active or convalescent COVID-19. CDR3s include the opening cysteine and the closing phenylalanine or tryptophan. Fields, in order: clone size, V gene, D gene, J gene, CDR3 protein, CDR3 DNA. D genes are given only for firm matches. Clone size appears in some rows only: once, few, many, or a class for an expanded clone.

abundance: .
v_gene: TRBV12-5
d_gene: TRBD1
j_gene: TRBJ1-1
CDR3aa: CASAPHRGTEAFF
CDR3nt: TGTGCTAGTGCCCCTCACAGGGGGACTGAAGCTTTCTTT

abundance: .
v_gene: TRBV5-1
d_gene: TRBD2
j_gene: TRBJ2-7
CDR3aa: CASSRRVRGGVVEGPYEQYF
CDR3nt: TGCGCCAGCAGCCGAAGGGTACGGGGGGGCGTCGTTGAGGGTCCCTACGAGCAGTACTTC

abundance: .
v_gene: TRBV19
d_gene: .
j_gene: TRBJ1-5
CDR3aa: CASSIRGTGVSNQPQHF
CDR3nt: TGTGCCAGTAGTATCCGGGGGACGGGGGTTAGCAATCAGCCCCAGCATTTT

abundance: .
v_gene: TRBV19
d_gene: .
j_gene: TRBJ1-4
CDR3aa: CASAVARTLNEKLFF
CDR3nt: TGTGCCAGTGCGGTTGCCCGGACACTCAATGAAAAACTGTTTTTT

abundance: .
v_gene: TRBV5-1
d_gene: .
j_gene: TRBJ1-2
CDR3aa: CASSLSGRIYGYTF
CDR3nt: TGCGCCAGCAGCTTGAGTGGCAGGATATATGGCTACACCTTC

abundance: .
v_gene: TRBV23-1
d_gene: .
j_gene: TRBJ2-5
CDR3aa: CATSTGGLGWRLAGHQETQYF
CDR3nt: TGCGCCACCTCGACAGGGGGCCTTGGTTGGAGACTAGCGGGACACCAAGAGACCCAGTACTTC

abundance: .
v_gene: TRBV4-2
d_gene: .
j_gene: TRBJ1-2
CDR3aa: CASSQDQEDYGYTF
CDR3nt: TGTGCCAGCAGCCAAGATCAGGAGGACTATGGCTACACCTTC

abundance: .
v_gene: TRBV6-5
d_gene: TRBD2
j_gene: TRBJ2-7
CDR3aa: CASSYSPSGNYEQYF
CDR3nt: TGTGCCAGCAGTTACTCGCCTAGCGGGAACTACGAGCAGTACTTC

abundance: once
v_gene: TRBV7-2
d_gene: TRBD1
j_gene: TRBJ2-1
CDR3aa: CAARVPRSGGEQFF
CDR3nt: TGTGCCGCTAGGGTTCCCAGGTCAGGGGGTGAGCAGTTCTTC

abundance: few
v_gene: TRBV5-4
d_gene: TRBD2
j_gene: TRBJ2-1
CDR3aa: CASSNSGRARNEQFF
CDR3nt: TGTGCCAGCAGCAATAGCGGGAGGGCCCGGAATGAGCAGTTCTTC

abundance: .
v_gene: TRBV3-1/TRBV3-2
d_gene: .
j_gene: TRBJ1-1
CDR3aa: CASSQRGWDTEAFF
CDR3nt: TGTGCCAGCAGCCAAAGGGGATGGGACACTGAAGCTTTCTTT

abundance: .
v_gene: TRBV18
d_gene: TRBD2
j_gene: TRBJ2-6
CDR3aa: CASSPPGTSGSSGANVLTF
CDR3nt: TGTGCCAGCTCACCACCCGGGACTAGCGGGTCCTCTGGGGCCAACGTCCTGACTTTC

abundance: .
v_gene: TRBV6-4
d_gene: .
j_gene: TRBJ2-7
CDR3aa: CASIRSSYEQYF
CDR3nt: TGTGCCAGCATCCGGAGCTCCTACGAGCAGTACTTC

abundance: .
v_gene: TRBV18
d_gene: .
j_gene: TRBJ2-3
CDR3aa: CASSPPRGSSDSTDTQYF
CDR3nt: TGTGCCAGCTCACCACCTAGGGGTTCTTCTGACAGCACAGATACGCAGTATTTT

abundance: .
v_gene: TRBV7-9
d_gene: TRBD1
j_gene: TRBJ1-2
CDR3aa: CASSLADRGPGYTF
CDR3nt: TGTGCCAGCAGCTTAGCCGACAGGGGCCCTGGCTACACCTTC

abundance: .
v_gene: TRBV5-1
d_gene: TRBD1
j_gene: TRBJ1-1
CDR3aa: CASSLGTGVATEAFF
CDR3nt: TGCGCCAGCAGCTTAGGGACAGGGGTAGCCACTGAAGCTTTCTTT

abundance: .
v_gene: TRBV6-5
d_gene: TRBD2
j_gene: TRBJ2-7
CDR3aa: CASSPWEGYEQYF
CDR3nt: TGTGCCAGCAGCCCCTGGGAGGGCTACGAGCAGTACTTC

abundance: few
v_gene: TRBV5-4
d_gene: .
j_gene: TRBJ1-1
CDR3aa: CASSFRENTEAFF
CDR3nt: TGTGCCAGCAGTTTCAGGGAGAACACTGAAGCTTTCTTT

abundance: .
v_gene: TRBV28
d_gene: .
j_gene: TRBJ2-7
CDR3aa: CASSTLGGVGSYEQYF
CDR3nt: TGTGCCAGCAGCACCCTTGGCGGGGTTGGTTCCTACGAGCAGTACTTC

abundance: .
v_gene: TRBV27
d_gene: TRBD1
j_gene: TRBJ1-6
CDR3aa: CASSSGGPVSPLHF
CDR3nt: TGTGCCAGCAGTTCAGGGGGGCCGGTTTCACCCCTCCACTTT

abundance: .
v_gene: TRBV6-5
d_gene: .
j_gene: TRBJ1-1
CDR3aa: CASSYSGGTEAFF
CDR3nt: TGTGCCAGCAGTTACTCGGGGGGGACAGAAGCTTTCTTT

abundance: .
v_gene: TRBV3-1/TRBV3-2
d_gene: .
j_gene: TRBJ1-2
CDR3aa: CASSQDLGGWGYTF
CDR3nt: TGTGCCAGCAGCCAAGATTTAGGGGGATGGGGCTACACCTTC

abundance: .
v_gene: TRBV16
d_gene: .
j_gene: TRBJ1-2
CDR3aa: CASSLGGNYGYTF
CDR3nt: TGTGCCAGCAGCCTCGGGGGAAACTATGGCTACACCTTC

abundance: .
v_gene: TRBV5-4
d_gene: .
j_gene: TRBJ1-4
CDR3aa: CASSLRTDDEKLFF
CDR3nt: TGTGCCAGCAGCTTGCGGACAGATGACGAAAAACTGTTTTTT

abundance: .
v_gene: TRBV7-2
d_gene: TRBD1
j_gene: TRBJ1-1
CDR3aa: CASSTDREGDTEAFF
CDR3nt: TGTGCCAGCAGCACGGACAGGGAAGGGGACACTGAAGCTTTCTTT

abundance: .
v_gene: TRBV15
d_gene: .
j_gene: TRBJ2-1
CDR3aa: CATSRDTYDRSSYNEQFF
CDR3nt: TGTGCCACCAGCAGAGATACATACGACAGGAGCTCCTACAATGAGCAGTTCTTC

abundance: .
v_gene: TRBV10-3
d_gene: .
j_gene: TRBJ1-3
CDR3aa: CATQGWGSGNTIYF
CDR3nt: TGTGCCACCCAGGGTTGGGGCTCTGGAAACACCATATATTTT

abundance: .
v_gene: TRBV6-1
d_gene: TRBD1
j_gene: TRBJ1-2
CDR3aa: CASSEAPGQGYGYTF
CDR3nt: TGTGCCAGCAGTGAAGCGCCTGGACAGGGCTATGGCTACACCTTC

abundance: .
v_gene: TRBV10-3
d_gene: .
j_gene: TRBJ2-1
CDR3aa: CAISESGRTGWNEQFF
CDR3nt: TGTGCCATCAGTGAGTCGGGAAGAACAGGGTGGAATGAGCAGTTCTTC

abundance: few
v_gene: TRBV6-5
d_gene: .
j_gene: TRBJ1-1
CDR3aa: CASSPGGAAAFF
CDR3nt: TGTGCCAGCAGCCCCGGGGGGGCCGCTGCTTTCTTT

abundance: .
v_gene: TRBV9
d_gene: TRBD2
j_gene: TRBJ2-5
CDR3aa: CASSVAGTNQETQYF
CDR3nt: TGTGCCAGCAGCGTCGCCGGGACTAACCAAGAGACCCAGTACTTC

abundance: once
v_gene: TRBV5-1
d_gene: .
j_gene: TRBJ2-2
CDR3aa: CASSFFLGSDNTGELFF
CDR3nt: TGCGCCAGCAGCTTTTTCCTCGGGAGCGATAACACCGGGGAGCTGTTTTTT

abundance: .
v_gene: TRBV5-5
d_gene: .
j_gene: TRBJ2-7
CDR3aa: CASSLVGALAVSYEQYF
CDR3nt: TGTGCCAGCAGCTTGGTAGGGGCTCTTGCTGTCTCCTACGAGCAGTACTTC

abundance: few
v_gene: TRBV11-2
d_gene: TRBD1
j_gene: TRBJ1-5
CDR3aa: CASSLQGDQPQHF
CDR3nt: TGTGCCAGCAGCTTACAGGGGGATCAGCCCCAGCATTTT

abundance: many
v_gene: TRBV9
d_gene: .
j_gene: TRBJ1-1
CDR3aa: CASSVDPDSNTEAFF
CDR3nt: TGTGCCAGCAGCGTAGATCCCGACTCGAACACTGAAGCTTTCTTT

abundance: .
v_gene: TRBV5-4
d_gene: .
j_gene: TRBJ2-2
CDR3aa: CASSLGGSRTGELFF
CDR3nt: TGTGCCAGCAGCTTGGGTGGGAGTCGGACCGGGGAGCTGTTTTTT

abundance: once
v_gene: TRBV28
d_gene: TRBD2
j_gene: TRBJ2-7
CDR3aa: CASTVAGASYEQYF
CDR3nt: TGTGCCAGCACCGTTGCGGGAGCCTCCTACGAGCAGTACTTC

abundance: .
v_gene: TRBV12-3/TRBV12-4
d_gene: TRBD1
j_gene: TRBJ1-1
CDR3aa: CASSLDRDRMTFF
CDR3nt: TGTGCCAGCAGCCTCGACAGGGATCGGATGACTTTCTTT

abundance: few
v_gene: TRBV18
d_gene: .
j_gene: TRBJ2-1
CDR3aa: CASSSLVSRGTYEQFF
CDR3nt: TGTGCCAGCTCATCCCTAGTGAGTCGGGGGACCTATGAGCAGTTCTTC

abundance: .
v_gene: TRBV28
d_gene: TRBD2
j_gene: TRBJ2-7
CDR3aa: CASRLGGSLPYEQYF
CDR3nt: TGTGCCAGCAGGCTCGGCGGGAGCTTGCCCTACGAGCAGTACTTC

abundance: once
v_gene: TRBV5-1
d_gene: TRBD2
j_gene: TRBJ2-1
CDR3aa: CASSLGLAGGSAEQFF
CDR3nt: TGCGCCAGCAGCTTGGGACTAGCGGGAGGGAGCGCTGAGCAGTTCTTC